These 32 T cell receptor beta chains originate from one sample sequenced in a study of T cell responses to AZD1222 COVID-19 vaccine. Measured with immunoSEQ multiplex PCR; TCRdb has only the in-frame clones, and not every one. The sample contains some 69,000 clones, approximately 87% of which appear only once. Sample: peripheral blood, taken 28 days after the second AZD1222 dose. These receptors were obtained from an adult who received the AZD1222 COVID-19 vaccine.

As DNA, the CDR3 is TGTGCCAGCAGCCTTTGGCCTGGGGCTAGCGTTTCCTACGAGCAGTACTTC. Translation gives CASSLWPGASVSYEQYF. This chain links TRBV7-9 with TRBJ2-7; the D gene is possibly TRBD2 (6 bases). Trimming stripped 5 bases from V and 1 base from J, with 21 bases between. The length of the CDR3 is 17 residues. Germline assignment: CDR1 SEHNR and CDR2 FQNEAQ (reference sequence).

This clone was detected only a few times. The chain employs TRBV27 and TRBJ2-7, with D maybe TRBD2 (5 bases). This CDR3 has 14 residues. Germline CDR1 and CDR2: MNHEY and SMNVEV (reference sequence). With 6 bases removed from V and 2 bases from J, the gap between germline ends came to 14 bases. The DNA of the CDR3 is TGTGCCAGCAGAAGTGCCGGGATACCCTACGAGCAGTACTTC. Residues: CASRSAGIPYEQYF.

J is TRBJ1-2 and V is TRBV3-1 (or the pseudogene TRBV3-2); 12 nucleotides line up with TRBD1. The CDR3 is 15 amino acids. Germline trimming cut 5 bases from V and 3 bases from J; bases unmatched to any gene: 4. Germline-derived CDR1 and CDR2 are LGHDT and YNNKEL (reference sequence). CDR3 loop: CASSWDRGRYYGYTF. The CDR3, as DNA: TGTGCCAGCAGCTGGGACAGGGGGCGATACTATGGCTACACCTTC.

The genes are TRBV3-1 (or the pseudogene TRBV3-2) and TRBJ1-6, with a possible D match to TRBD1 (5 bases). Between the trimmed V and J ends, which lost 4 bases and 5 bases, there was a span of 12 bases. This CDR3 is 15 amino acids long. Germline V gene lookup returns CDR1 LGHDT and CDR2 YNNKEL (reference sequence). In DNA, the CDR3 is TGTGCCAGCAGCCGGACCGACAGTAATAATTCACCCCTCCACTTT. Translation gives CASSRTDSNNSPLHF.

CDR3 nucleotides: TGTGCCAGCAGTTTATCGAAGCAGATGCAGTACTTC. Translating gives CASSLSKQMQYF. The chain joins TRBV12-3 or TRBV12-4 to TRBJ2-7; D uncertain. V was trimmed by 2 bases and J by 9 bases, leaving 11 bases between them. The CDR3 has 12 residues.

This chain links TRBV5-1 with TRBJ2-1; D call uncertain. Per the germline V gene, CDR1 is SGHRS and CDR2 is YFSETQ. This CDR3 comprises 14 residues. Trimming stripped 0 bases from V and 8 bases from J, with 12 bases between. The CDR3 protein is CASSLVDLVDEQFF. DNA for the CDR3: TGCGCCAGCAGCTTGGTGGATCTCGTCGATGAGCAGTTCTTC.

There are a few counts of this clone. The rearrangement joins TRBV6-5 to TRBJ1-1; D may be TRBD1 (6 bases). The CDR3 totals 14 residues. Per the germline V gene, CDR1 is MNHEY and CDR2 is SVGAGI. With 1 base removed from V and 7 bases from J, the gap between germline ends came to 13 bases. CDR3 nucleotide sequence: TGTGCCAGCAGTTACTTGGCAGGGGAGGGTGAAGCTTTCTTT. Its protein product is CASSYLAGEGEAFF.

The chain employs TRBV7-7 and TRBJ2-1; D not resolved. CDR1 and CDR2 from the germline V gene are SSHAT and FNYEAQ (reference sequence). V lost 4 bases, J lost 10 bases, and 14 bases lay in between. The CDR3 runs to 13 residues. Here the CDR3 reads CASSSPGKAEQFF. CDR3 nucleotide sequence: TGTGCCAGCAGCTCACCGGGTAAGGCGGAGCAGTTCTTC.

The chain combines TRBV6-5 with TRBJ1-2, with 11 bases lining up with TRBD1. Germline lookup yields CDR1 MNHEY and CDR2 SVGAGI. The J segment lost 3 bases and the V segment lost 5 bases, leaving 2 bases of the junction unmatched. CDR3 length: 14 amino acids. The CDR3 reads CASSRDRGDYGYTF. For the CDR3, the DNA is TGTGCCAGCAGTCGGGACAGGGGGGACTATGGCTACACCTTC.

The chain is built from TRBV23-1 and TRBJ1-5; unclear D gene. TRBV23-1 is filed as an ORF, its function uncertain. CDR3 length: 19 residues. Trimming took 0 bases from V and 0 from J, leaving 18 bases between them. The CDR3 reads CASSQSIGGTVYSNQPQHF. CDR3 DNA: TGCGCCAGCAGTCAATCGATAGGTGGTACAGTCTATAGCAATCAGCCCCAGCATTTT.

The chain is built from TRBV5-4 and TRBJ1-1; D gene unclear. There are 13 residues in the CDR3. With 4 bases removed from V and 0 bases from J, the gap between germline ends came to 7 bases. Germline CDR1 reads SGHNT; CDR2 reads YYREEE (reference sequence). CDR3 coding DNA: TGTGCCAGCAGCCCTCACGTGAACACTGAAGCTTTCTTT. Protein: CASSPHVNTEAFF.

J is TRBJ1-2 and V is TRBV29-1, with a tentative D call TRBD1 (5 bases). The V end was cut by 0 bases, the J end by 2 bases, with 10 bases between. Germline V gene data show CDR1 as SQVTM and CDR2 as ANQGSEA. The CDR3 totals 14 residues. DNA for the CDR3: TGCAGCGTTGAAGATGCTGACAGAAACTATGGCTACACCTTC. This encodes CSVEDADRNYGYTF.

This chain uses TRBV12-3 or TRBV12-4 with TRBJ1-2; TRBD1 is a possible D gene (6 bases). The CDR3 consists of 13 residues. The germline V and J ends were trimmed by 6 bases and 8 bases, with 16 bases remaining between them. As DNA, the CDR3 is TGTGCCAGCAGCCCCGGGACAAGGGTGGGCTACACCTTC. It is translated as CASSPGTRVGYTF.

The rearrangement uses TRBV12-3 or TRBV12-4 and TRBJ2-7, with 10 bases lining up with TRBD1. There are 13 residues in the CDR3. The V gene end was trimmed by 3 bases and the J gene end by 5 bases; junction bases not matched to a gene: 1. This CDR3 is CASSFDRGHEQYF. The CDR3 bases are TGTGCCAGCAGTTTCGACAGGGGGCACGAGCAGTACTTC.

V and J are TRBV18 and TRBJ2-5; no clear D gene. The germline V gene encodes CDR1 KGHSH and CDR2 LQKENI. The CDR3 spans 13 residues. Trimming took 3 bases from V and 3 from J, leaving 8 bases between them. The CDR3 reads CASSPGAKETQYF. Written as DNA, the CDR3 is TGTGCCAGCTCACCTGGCGCAAAAGAGACCCAGTACTTC.

The genes are TRBV5-1 and TRBJ1-2, with D unclear. Germline CDR1 reads SGHRS; CDR2 reads YFSETQ. Trimming took 3 bases from V and 0 from J, leaving 12 bases between them. The CDR3 runs to 15 residues. The CDR3 DNA is TGCGCCAGCAGCTCCGGAACAACAGCTAACTATGGCTACACCTTC. Translating gives CASSSGTTANYGYTF. Together with reference TRBV5-1 and TRBJ1-2, the CDR3 gives the full variable domain: KAGVTQTPRYLIKTRGQQVTLSCSPISGHRSVSWYQQTPGQGLQFLFEYFSETQRNKGNFPGRFSGRQFSNSRSEMNVSTLELGDSALYLCASSSGTTANYGYTFGSGTRLTVV.

The chain employs TRBV6-5 and TRBJ1-2; D possibly corresponds to TRBD1 (6 bases). The CDR3 length is 13 residues. V dropped 10 bases and J dropped 3 bases, with 15 bases sitting between them. Germline values: CDR1 MNHEY, CDR2 SVGAGI. In nucleotides, the CDR3 is TGTGCCATCAAGGGACACTCTGACTATGGCTACACCTTC. It translates to CAIKGHSDYGYTF.

J is TRBJ1-1 and V is TRBV5-1; 8 bases align to TRBD1. V was pared by 4 bases and J by 5 bases, with 10 bases of the junction left unmatched. CDR3 size: 15 residues. Germline CDR1 reads SGHRS; CDR2 reads YFSETQ. CDR3 sequence reads: CASSRTTGVMTEAFF. The CDR3 DNA sequence: TGCGCCAGCAGCCGAACGACAGGGGTGATGACTGAAGCTTTCTTT. The entire variable domain, with the rest obtained from reference TRBV5-1 and TRBJ1-1, is as follows: KAGVTQTPRYLIKTRGQQVTLSCSPISGHRSVSWYQQTPGQGLQFLFEYFSETQRNKGNFPGRFSGRQFSNSRSEMNVSTLELGDSALYLCASSRTTGVMTEAFFGQGTRLTVV.

The chain employs TRBV5-1 and TRBJ2-3; 8 bases are shared with TRBD2. V dropped 5 bases and J dropped 2; count of bases not matched to a gene: 7. Germline CDR1 reads SGHRS; CDR2 reads YFSETQ. The CDR3 contains 15 residues. CDR3 bases: TGCGCCAGCAGTCTTAGCGGGGCTACCACAGATACGCAGTATTTT. This encodes CASSLSGATTDTQYF. Complete variable domain (other parts from reference TRBV5-1 and TRBJ2-3): KAGVTQTPRYLIKTRGQQVTLSCSPISGHRSVSWYQQTPGQGLQFLFEYFSETQRNKGNFPGRFSGRQFSNSRSEMNVSTLELGDSALYLCASSLSGATTDTQYFGPGTRLTVL.

In nucleotides, the CDR3 is TGTGCCAGTAGTACGAGCTGGACTAGCAAAGAGACCCAGTACTTC. Translated, it gives CASSTSWTSKETQYF. The gene calls are TRBV19 and TRBJ2-5; 8 bases match TRBD2. V lost 4 bases, J lost 3 bases, and 7 bases stayed unmatched. This CDR3 is 15 amino acids long. Germline CDR1 reads LNHDA; CDR2 reads SQIVND (reference sequence).

The chain joins TRBV6-5 to TRBJ1-1; D is possibly TRBD1 (5 bases). Germline V gene data show CDR1 as MNHEY and CDR2 as SVGAGI. The CDR3 has 15 amino acids. V was shortened by 2 bases and J by 5 bases, with 15 bases between the two germline ends. The CDR3 loop is CASSYVEAGRTEAFF. In nucleotides, the CDR3 is TGTGCCAGCAGTTACGTCGAGGCAGGGAGGACTGAAGCTTTCTTT.

The chain combines TRBV11-2 with TRBJ2-2; 10 bases map to TRBD2. Germline V gene data show CDR1 as SGHAT and CDR2 as FQNNGV. V lost 1 base and J lost 3; bases outside the gene matches: 8. The CDR3 length is 18 residues. CDR3 sequence (DNA): TGTGCCAGCAGCTTAGGGAGGGCGGGGACTAGCGACACCGGGGAGCTGTTTTTT. The encoded protein is CASSLGRAGTSDTGELFF.

The chain has TRBV9 and TRBJ2-3; 9 nucleotides agree with TRBD2. The junction had 7 bases not matched to a gene; V was cut back by 0 bases and J by 5 bases. This CDR3 comprises 16 residues. Germline CDR1 and CDR2: SGDLS and YYNGEE. CDR3 loop: CASSVATTSGRDTQYF. DNA for the CDR3: TGTGCCAGCAGCGTAGCTACGACTAGCGGACGAGATACGCAGTATTTT.

The chain is built from TRBV6-5 and TRBJ1-2; a possible D gene is TRBD1 (5 bases). V was cut by 5 bases and J by 8 bases, with 12 bases left in between. CDR1 and CDR2 (germline): MNHEY, SVGAGI. This CDR3 spans 12 amino acids. The CDR3 DNA reads TGTGCCAGCAGTACGGGGGGAAGGGGCTACACCTTC. Translation gives CASSTGGRGYTF.

The V call is TRBV18, the J call TRBJ1-1, with D unresolved. Trimming left V 0 bases short and J 4 bases short, with 9 bases between. The germline gives CDR1 KGHSH, CDR2 LQKENI. This CDR3 contains 14 residues. CDR3 protein: CASSPPPGFTEAFF. CDR3 nucleotide sequence: TGTGCCAGCTCACCACCACCGGGGTTCACTGAAGCTTTCTTT.

The chain joins TRBV7-8 to TRBJ1-5; tentatively, D is TRBD1 (5 bases). Germline CDR1 reads SGHVS; CDR2 reads FQNEAQ. The CDR3 has 15 amino acids. V lost 5 bases, J lost 3 bases, and 14 bases lay in between. CDR3 DNA sequence: TGTGCCAGCAGCCTCAAGGGGCAGGTCAATCAGCCCCAGCATTTT. Translation gives CASSLKGQVNQPQHF.

The gene calls are TRBV6-5 and TRBJ2-7; no reliable D call. The germline V gene has CDR1 MNHEY and CDR2 SVGAGI. This CDR3 region has 12 residues. Trimming removed 5 bases from V and 6 bases from J, with 11 bases in between. CDR3 nucleotide sequence: TGTGCCAGCAGTCCCCTTACTCCCGAGCAGTACTTC. Amino acids: CASSPLTPEQYF.

The chain couples TRBV10-2 to TRBJ2-3, with D hard to call. CDR3 length equals 13 residues. Germline loops: CDR1 WSHSY, CDR2 SAAADI. V dropped 2 bases and J dropped 0 bases, with 3 bases sitting between them. Here the CDR3 reads CASSEPSTDTQYF. In DNA form, the CDR3 reads TGCGCCAGCAGTGAGCCCAGCACAGATACGCAGTATTTT.

The V and J genes are TRBV5-6 and TRBJ2-5; D remains unclear. Germline assignment: CDR1 SGHDT and CDR2 YYEEEE. There are 14 residues in the CDR3. V shed 0 bases and J shed 0 bases, with 6 bases lying between them. CDR3 sequence reads: CASSLGPNQETQYF. The CDR3 region has the DNA TGTGCCAGCAGCTTGGGGCCGAACCAAGAGACCCAGTACTTC.

The J gene is TRBJ2-2, the V gene TRBV29-1; no reliable D call. Trimming took 4 bases from V and 4 from J, leaving 4 bases between them. The CDR3 has 11 amino acids. Germline-derived CDR1 and CDR2 are SQVTM and ANQGSEA. The CDR3 DNA sequence: TGCAGCGTTGGGACCACCGGGGAGCTGTTTTTT. This codes for CSVGTTGELFF.

Only a few counts were recorded for this clone. The genes are TRBV5-4 and TRBJ2-7; D unresolved. Germline lookup yields CDR1 SGHNT and CDR2 YYREEE (reference sequence). The CDR3 contains 14 residues. Trimming took off 4 bases at V and 2 bases at J, with 13 bases between the two ends. The CDR3 DNA reads as TGTGCCAGCAGCCATACTACGGCCCCCTACGAGCAGTACTTC. Translating gives CASSHTTAPYEQYF. The entire variable domain, with the rest obtained from reference TRBV5-4 and TRBJ2-7, is as follows: ETGVTQSPTHLIKTRGQQVTLRCSSQSGHNTVSWYQQALGQGPQFIFQYYREEENGRGNFPPRFSGLQFPNYSSELNVNALELDDSALYLCASSHTTAPYEQYFGPGTRLTVT.

This chain joins TRBV7-9 and TRBJ2-7, with unresolved D. The germline gives CDR1 SEHNR, CDR2 FQNEAQ (reference sequence). Trimming took off 5 bases at V and 4 bases at J, with 6 bases between the two ends. The CDR3 has 11 residues. The CDR3 protein is CASSRMYEQYF. CDR3 nucleotides: TGTGCCAGCAGCCGAATGTACGAGCAGTACTTC.